These 7 T cell receptor beta chains were sequenced from one sample in a study of OX40 agonist ivuxolimab in advanced cancers. Sequenced by immunoSEQ multiplex PCR; TCRdb stores in-frame clones only, minus some. The repertoire holds roughly 49,000 clones, with roughly 80% as singletons. Material: CD4+ or CD8+ T cells sorted from blood, obtained in a trial of the OX40 agonist ivuxolimab. Receptors originate from an adult with an advanced solid tumor such as melanoma, head and neck, liver or kidney cancer.

V gene TRBV6-1 combines with J gene TRBJ1-5, with TRBD1 matching 7 bases. V was clipped by 8 bases and J by 9 bases; unmatched bases: 7. CDR3 size: 12 residues. Germline V gives CDR1 MNHNS, CDR2 SASEGT. DNA of the CDR3: TGTGCCAGCCAGGGGGATTACGGGCCCCAGCATTTT. As protein: CASQGDYGPQHF.

CDR3 in DNA: TGTGCCAGCAGCCTCACCCAGGGGATAGCGGAGACCCAGTACTTC. Translated, it gives CASSLTQGIAETQYF. The V and J genes are TRBV9 and TRBJ2-5; D might be TRBD1 (6 bases). The germline V gene encodes CDR1 SGDLS and CDR2 YYNGEE. CDR3 length: 15 residues. V was cut by 4 bases and J by 5 bases, with 18 bases left in between. The full variable domain, rest sourced from reference TRBV9 and TRBJ2-5, is DSGVTQTPKHLITATGQRVTLRCSPRSGDLSVYWYQQSLDQGLQFLIQYYNGEERAKGNILERFSAQQFPDLHSELNLSSLELGDSALYFCASSLTQGIAETQYFGPGTRLLVL.

V and J are TRBV10-3 and TRBJ2-7; 12 bases line up with TRBD2. V shed 6 bases, J shed 0 bases, and the junction held 9 bases outside the gene matches. The CDR3 totals 17 residues. The germline V gene has CDR1 ENHRY and CDR2 SYGVKD. For the CDR3, the DNA is TGTGCCATCAGACGCGATGGACTAGCGGGAAGCTCCTACGAGCAGTACTTC. It encodes CAIRRDGLAGSSYEQYF.

The J gene is TRBJ2-7, the V gene TRBV7-2; 8 bases map to TRBD2. The CDR3 is 13 amino acids. CDR1 SGHTA and CDR2 FQGNSA come from the germline V gene. J was trimmed by 3 bases and V by 6 bases; bases with no gene match: 4. As DNA, the CDR3 is TGTGCCAGCAGACCAGGGACTAGCTACGAGCAGTACTTC. This sequence encodes CASRPGTSYEQYF.

The chain combines TRBV5-5 with TRBJ2-7; D is unresolved. Trimming stripped 1 base from V and 7 bases from J, with 15 bases between. Germline V gene lookup returns CDR1 SGHKS and CDR2 YYEKEE (reference sequence). There are 14 residues in the CDR3. The CDR3 DNA sequence: TGTGCCAGCAGCTTGTTGGCTGACCTCTCTGAGCAGTACTTC. Its protein product is CASSLLADLSEQYF. Full variable domain (rest looked up from reference TRBV5-5 and TRBJ2-7): DAGVTQSPTHLIKTRGQQVTLRCSPISGHKSVSWYQQVLGQGPQFIFQYYEKEERGRGNFPDRFSARQFPNYSSELNVNALLLGDSALYLCASSLLADLSEQYFGPGTRLTVT.

Turning to this clone: The junction departs from germline at one end; a sequencing error may be responsible. The chain combines TRBV5-5 with TRBJ1-2, with D hard to call. There are 13 residues in the CDR3. In germline, CDR1 is SGHKS, CDR2 YYEKEE (reference sequence). The CDR3 reads CASRLEAGVSYTF. CDR3 DNA: TGTGCCAGCAGGTTGGAGGCGGGAGTGAGCTACACCTTC.

V is TRBV28 and J is TRBJ2-5; no clear D. CDR3 length equals 15 residues. Looked up from germline, CDR1 is MDHEN and CDR2 is SYDVKM. Trimming left V 8 bases short and J 1 base short, with 17 bases between. CDR3 DNA sequence: TGTGCCAGCGCCCGGACCCTAACAACCCAAGAGACCCAGTACTTC. This gives the protein CASARTLTTQETQYF.